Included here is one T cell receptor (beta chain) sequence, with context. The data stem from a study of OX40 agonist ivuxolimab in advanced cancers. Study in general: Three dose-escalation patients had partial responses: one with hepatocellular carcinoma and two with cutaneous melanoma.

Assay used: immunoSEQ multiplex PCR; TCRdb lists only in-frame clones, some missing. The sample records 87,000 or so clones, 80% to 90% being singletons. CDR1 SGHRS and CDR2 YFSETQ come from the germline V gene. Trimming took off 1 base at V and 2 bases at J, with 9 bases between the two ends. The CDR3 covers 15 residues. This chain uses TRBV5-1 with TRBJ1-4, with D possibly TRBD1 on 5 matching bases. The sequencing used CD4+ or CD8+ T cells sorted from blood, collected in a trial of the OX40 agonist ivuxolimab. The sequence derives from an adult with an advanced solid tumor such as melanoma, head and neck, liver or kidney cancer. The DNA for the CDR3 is TGCGCCAGCAGCTTGATGGGGGGGACTAATGAAAAACTGTTTTTT. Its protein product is CASSLMGGTNEKLFF.